This TCR beta chain was identified in a study of T cells in Graves' hyperthyroidism and ophthalmopathy (dated by TCRdb to about 2019). Concerning the study at large: Peripheral blood was sampled at the time of initial diagnosis, prior to any treatment. To identify distinguishing TCR V-J signatures, a discovery cohort of 100 patients was used, comprising 40 to 45 with Graves' ophthalmopathy and roughly 60 with stable Graves' hyperthyroidism. An independent validation cohort of 18 to 20 hyperthyroidism patients and 17 patients who later progressed to ophthalmopathy tested prospective prediction of ophthalmopathy. The approximately 100 discovery patients were randomly divided into training and test sets at a 7:3 ratio. In more than five Graves' hyperthyroidism patients, the study also compared T-cell repertoires from thyroid tissue with T-cell repertoires from blood. After blood sampling, hyperthyroidism patients were treated with methimazole at a starting dose of 30 mg daily, and ophthalmopathy patients were treated with high-dose intravenous methylprednisolone. The paper describes TCR Vbeta CDR3 sequencing of 120 to 150 peripheral blood samples, made up of 40 to 45 ophthalmopathy patients, approximately 73 hyperthyroidism patients and 17 progressor patients. Overall results and qualifications from the work: In validation, the model predicted progression to ophthalmopathy a median of roughly 6.2 months before onset, with roughly 70% sensitivity and about 75% specificity. Sample size was not statistically predetermined, and investigators were not blinded to group allocation. A 13 V-J signature model separated ophthalmopathy from stable hyperthyroidism, with about 90% sensitivity and 81.08% specificity in cross-validation and 80%/75% in testing. Blood samples also contained most of the expanded thyroid clonotypes (frequency above 0.001), which suggests that blood repertoires may reflect thyroid immune responses.

The TCR beta CDR3 regions were amplified from RNA transcripts. The first round of RT-PCR for the TCR CDR3 was performed with the HTBI primer set and the Qiagen OneStep RT-PCR kit. The libraries were constructed in a second round of multiplex PCR and then size-selected and purified. Paired-end sequencing of the libraries was performed with 100 bp reads on an Illumina HiSeq2000. Under the source paper's analysis protocol: SOAPnuke was used to process the raw data, with reads discarded if the reads contained adapters or uncalled bases, had a mean Phred below 15, or lacked an exact constant-primer or identifier match. COPE v1.2.5 was used to merge the high-quality paired reads, and each unique nucleotide sequence was defined as a clonotype. Clonotypes were aligned to IMGT TRBV, TRBD and TRBJ reference segments using MiTCR v1.1. The analysis included only V-J combinations with a frequency above 0.0001, which together covered around 99% of the repertoires. The TCS score was defined as F50 (clonal expansion) divided by E x V (chaos), with BLOSUM62-based TCRdist calculated between CDR3 peptides within each V-J. Welch's t-statistics and random forest reduced 500 to 650 V-J features to roughly 13, which were used in a naive Bayes classifier (R e1071). The public reads were quality trimmed at Q25 with fastp and then assembled into clones with MiXCR by TCRdb, keeping productive beta chains. When rows share a CDR3 protein, they turn into one entry using the most common DNA and genes. TCRdb's processing, not the authors', yielded these V and J calls. The sample table shows fewer than 900,000 distinct CDR3 sequences, and about a sixth are seen once. Clones ranked in the top ten supply around 8% of the sample.

Graves' hyperthyroidism was defined as stable when no progression to ophthalmopathy occurred over 18 months of follow-up. Hyperthyroidism patients were newly diagnosed, with disease duration under 2 months, and aged 18 to 65 years. Any patient with an uncontrolled infection, another autoimmune disease, pregnancy or lactation was excluded. Diagnoses were established on the basis of clinical symptoms, serum thyroxine and TRAb, thyroid ultrasound, and orbital computed tomography. Ficoll-Paque density gradient centrifugation was used to isolate PBMCs from 8 to 10 ml of fresh peripheral blood. Trizol reagent was used to extract total RNA, and RNA quality was then checked on an Agilent 2100 Bioanalyzer. At the junction V is shortened by 2 bases and J by 7 bases; bases outside the gene matches: 5. In the germline V gene, CDR1 corresponds to MNHEY and CDR2 to SVGAGI. The CDR3 starts with the cysteine, ends with the phenylalanine, and has 16 residues. The CDR3 DNA has 48 bases and is translated from base 1.

This clonotype occurred a few times. The clone's antigen remains unknown. The record has no base qualities; no much larger clone is one base away. The receptor's source is a man younger than 30 with Graves' hyperthyroidism. The V and J genes are TRBV6-5 and TRBJ2-2; TRBD1 aligns with 12 central bases. Sequenced material: blood. CDR3 protein: CASSYPGTGGLGELFF. The nucleotide sequence reads as follows: TGTGCCAGCAGTTACCCGGGGACAGGGGGCCTCGGGGAGCTGTTTTTT.